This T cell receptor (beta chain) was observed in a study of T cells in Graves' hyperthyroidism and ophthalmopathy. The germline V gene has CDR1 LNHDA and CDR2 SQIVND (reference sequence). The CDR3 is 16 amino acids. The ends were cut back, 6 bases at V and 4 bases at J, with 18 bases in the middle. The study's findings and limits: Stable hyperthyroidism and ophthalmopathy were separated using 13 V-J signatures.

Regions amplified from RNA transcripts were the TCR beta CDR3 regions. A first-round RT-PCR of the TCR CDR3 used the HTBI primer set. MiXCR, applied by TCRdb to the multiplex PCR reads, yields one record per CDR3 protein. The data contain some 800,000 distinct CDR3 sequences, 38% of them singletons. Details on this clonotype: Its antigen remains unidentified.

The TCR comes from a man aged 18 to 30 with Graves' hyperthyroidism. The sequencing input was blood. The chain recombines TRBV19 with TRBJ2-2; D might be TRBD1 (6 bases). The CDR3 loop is CASRLGRQEVTGELFF. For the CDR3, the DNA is TGTGCCAGTAGATTGGGGAGACAGGAGGTCACCGGGGAGCTGTTTTTT.